A single sample is the source of the 18 T cell receptor beta chains below, sequenced in a study of T-cell memory formation after mild COVID-19. TCRdb ran MiXCR on the 5' RACE reads and lists one entry per CDR3 protein. The sample lists hundreds of thousands of distinct CDR3 sequences; 15% to 20% were seen once. Sample: PBMCs or a T cell subset sorted from them (not recorded which). The source is a man aged 18 to 29 who had mild COVID-19 (a few samples of this study predate the infection). Cell type and time point are not known.

V is TRBV6-5 and J is TRBJ1-6; TRBD1 is a possible D gene (5 bases). Germline CDR1 and CDR2: MNHEY and SVGAGI. The CDR3 has 13 amino acids. Deletions cut 8 bases from V and 9 bases from J, with 14 bases between. This chain's CDR3 is CASGVQDFSPLHF. DNA for the CDR3: TGTGCCAGCGGCGTACAGGATTTTTCACCCCTCCACTTT.

The CDR3 region is CSAREDRFSNQPQHF. DNA of the CDR3: TGCAGTGCTAGAGAGGACAGGTTCTCAAATCAGCCCCAGCATTTT. The genes are TRBV20-1 and TRBJ1-5; 7 nucleotides agree with TRBD1. The CDR3 spans 15 residues. Germline CDR1 and CDR2: DFQATT and SNEGSKA (reference sequence). V lost 0 bases, J lost 4 bases, and 6 bases stayed unmatched.

This clonotype has more than one count but fewer than ten. The chain joins TRBV11-3 to TRBJ2-3; 8 nucleotides agree with TRBD2. Germline-derived CDR1 and CDR2 are SGHNT and YENEEA. There are 15 residues in the CDR3. Trimming cost V 5 bases and J 2 bases; bases outside gene matches: 6. CDR3 in DNA: TGTGCCAGCAGCACGAGCGGGGGCGACACAGATACGCAGTATTTT. Protein product: CASSTSGGDTDTQYF.

This clonotype was detected ten times or more. This sequence joins TRBV7-3 and TRBJ2-2; 8 bases map to TRBD2. Germline lookup yields CDR1 SGHTA and CDR2 FQGTGA. V was clipped by 4 bases and J by 3 bases; unmatched bases: 10. This CDR3 has 17 residues. The CDR3 coding sequence is TGTGCCAGCAGCTCCCATTCTATTAGCGGGGACACCGGGGAGCTGTTTTTT. As protein: CASSSHSISGDTGELFF.

This clonotype was observed a handful of times. The DNA is omitted, as the CDR3 cannot be located on it reliably, and the CDR3 follows TCRdb's listing. This sequence joins TRBV12-3 or TRBV12-4 and TRBJ2-2. A total of 12 residues make up the CDR3, ends included. CDR3: CASSFGAGELFF.

This clonotype was recorded a few times. J is TRBJ1-3 and V is TRBV6-1, with unresolved D. Germline loops: CDR1 MNHNS, CDR2 SASEGT. The CDR3 is 15 residues long. V lost 7 bases to trimming and J lost 1 base, with 14 bases between them. CDR3 region: CASTIFRISGNTIYF. The CDR3 DNA sequence: TGTGCCAGCACCATATTTCGGATTTCTGGAAACACCATATATTTT.

The chain employs TRBV7-9 and TRBJ1-1, with a weak D call TRBD1 (6 bases). V was trimmed by 6 bases and J by 0 bases, leaving 11 bases between them. Germline CDR1 reads SEHNR; CDR2 reads FQNEAQ (reference sequence). CDR3 length: 14 amino acids. The CDR3 DNA reads as TGTGCCAGCAGGACAGGACAGCTGAACACTGAAGCTTTCTTT. Protein product: CASRTGQLNTEAFF.

The chain couples TRBV6-5 to TRBJ1-2; D not certain. With 2 bases removed from V and 6 bases from J, the gap between germline ends came to 10 bases. The CDR3 totals 13 residues. Germline V gene sequence: CDR1 MNHEY, CDR2 SVGAGI. The CDR3: CASSYNSQDGYTF. DNA for the CDR3: TGTGCCAGCAGTTACAATTCCCAGGATGGCTACACCTTC.

This clonotype was counted a few times. This chain links TRBV7-2 with TRBJ1-1, with 7 bases lining up with TRBD1. The junction had 12 bases not matched to a gene; V was cut back by 3 bases and J by 5 bases. Germline CDR1 and CDR2: SGHTA and FQGNSA. This CDR3 contains 16 residues. CDR3 protein: CASSFLGDRAGTEAFF. The DNA of the CDR3 is TGTGCCAGCAGCTTTTTGGGCGACAGGGCGGGAACTGAAGCTTTCTTT.

This clonotype showed up many times. V usage is TRBV6-5 and J usage is TRBJ1-2; tentatively, D is TRBD1 (6 bases). CDR3 length: 13 amino acids. Trimming cost V 0 bases and J 7 bases, with 9 bases left between them. In germline, CDR1 is MNHEY, CDR2 SVGAGI. CDR3 bases: TGTGCCAGCAGTTACTCCAGGGGCCGTGGCTACACCTTC. This sequence encodes CASSYSRGRGYTF.

The sample holds a few counts of this clonotype. The gene calls are TRBV18 and TRBJ2-3; a weak D match, TRBD2 (6 bases). The CDR3 totals 15 residues. V was shortened by 3 bases and J by 1 base, with 11 bases between the two germline ends. Germline V gene sequence: CDR1 KGHSH, CDR2 LQKENI. CDR3 nucleotides: TGTGCCAGCTCACCGGGCGGGGTCGGCACAGATACGCAGTATTTT. It is translated as CASSPGGVGTDTQYF.

The chain links TRBV20-1 to TRBJ2-3; 8 bases match TRBD2. In germline, CDR1 is DFQATT, CDR2 SNEGSKA (reference sequence). V trimming: 0 bases; J trimming: 3 bases; junction bases outside the gene matches: 5. The CDR3 is 15 residues long. The CDR3 reads CSARDVQRGTDTQYF. The CDR3 DNA reads as TGCAGTGCTAGAGATGTACAGCGGGGGACAGATACGCAGTATTTT.

The chain joins TRBV29-1 to TRBJ2-7; D call uncertain. V gave up 5 bases and J gave up 0 bases, with 11 bases separating them. This CDR3 has 13 residues. CDR1 and CDR2 from the germline V gene are SQVTM and ANQGSEA. The CDR3, as DNA: TGCAGCGTTATCAGGCGAAGCTCCTACGAGCAGTACTTC. Translated: CSVIRRSSYEQYF.

This clonotype was observed many times. The rearrangement links TRBV7-9 to TRBJ2-2; D uncertain. The CDR3 length is 14 residues. V dropped 1 base and J dropped 2 bases, with 5 bases sitting between them. CDR1 is SEHNR and CDR2 is FQNEAQ in the germline V gene (reference sequence). The chain's CDR3 is CASSLGSNTGELFF. CDR3 coding DNA: TGTGCCAGCAGCTTAGGATCAAACACCGGGGAGCTGTTTTTT.

This clonotype was counted a few times. Written as DNA, the CDR3 is TGCAGTGTGCTGGGAGGGGCTAATGAGCAGTTCTTC. Residues: CSVLGGANEQFF. The chain combines TRBV20-1 with TRBJ2-1; 7 bases map to TRBD2. V lost 7 bases, J lost 7 bases, and 7 bases stayed unmatched. CDR1 and CDR2 from the germline V gene are DFQATT and SNEGSKA (reference sequence). This CDR3 spans 12 amino acids.

This clonotype was observed at least ten times. The J gene is TRBJ2-3, the V gene TRBV29-1, with D possibly being TRBD1 or TRBD2 (5 bases each). The CDR3 length is 14 residues. Germline lookup yields CDR1 SQVTM and CDR2 ANQGSEA. V shed 4 bases and J shed 4 bases, with 15 bases lying between them. The DNA of the CDR3 is TGCAGCGTTGTTATTCGAGGGGAGCCAGATACGCAGTATTTT. This translates into CSVVIRGEPDTQYF.

This clonotype was picked up a small number of times. The rearrangement uses TRBV12-3 or TRBV12-4 and TRBJ2-7, with 9 bases that match TRBD1. The CDR3 is 14 residues long. V shed 9 bases and J 6 bases; nucleotides not matched to a gene: 12. The CDR3 DNA sequence: TGTGCCAGTTCCAGGGCCGGACAGGGGATCGAGCAGTACTTC. Its protein is CASSRAGQGIEQYF.

The sample holds many counts of this clonotype. The chain combines TRBV6-6 with TRBJ1-1, with TRBD1 identical over 7 bases. CDR1 is MNHNY, CDR2 SVGAGI, per germline (reference sequence). V gave up 6 bases and J gave up 6 bases; unmatched junction bases: 19. This CDR3 has 17 residues. In nucleotides, the CDR3 is TGTGCCAGCAGCCGGATCCCCGACCCCCTGGGGACAGCTGAAGCTTTCTTT. Protein: CASSRIPDPLGTAEAFF.